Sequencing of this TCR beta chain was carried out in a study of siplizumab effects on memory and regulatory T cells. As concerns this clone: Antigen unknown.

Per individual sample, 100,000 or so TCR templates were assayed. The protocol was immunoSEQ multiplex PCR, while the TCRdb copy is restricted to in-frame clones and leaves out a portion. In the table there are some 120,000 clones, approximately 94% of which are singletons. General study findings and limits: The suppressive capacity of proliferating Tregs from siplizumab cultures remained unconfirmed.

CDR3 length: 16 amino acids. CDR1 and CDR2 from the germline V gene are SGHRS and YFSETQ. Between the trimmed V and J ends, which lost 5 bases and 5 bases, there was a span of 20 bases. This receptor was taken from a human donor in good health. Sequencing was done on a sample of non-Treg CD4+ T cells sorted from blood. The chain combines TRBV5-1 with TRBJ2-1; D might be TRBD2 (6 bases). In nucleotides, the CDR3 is TGCGCCAGCAGTCCACTGACGGGGGAGCCCAACAATGAGCAGTTCTTC. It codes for CASSPLTGEPNNEQFF.